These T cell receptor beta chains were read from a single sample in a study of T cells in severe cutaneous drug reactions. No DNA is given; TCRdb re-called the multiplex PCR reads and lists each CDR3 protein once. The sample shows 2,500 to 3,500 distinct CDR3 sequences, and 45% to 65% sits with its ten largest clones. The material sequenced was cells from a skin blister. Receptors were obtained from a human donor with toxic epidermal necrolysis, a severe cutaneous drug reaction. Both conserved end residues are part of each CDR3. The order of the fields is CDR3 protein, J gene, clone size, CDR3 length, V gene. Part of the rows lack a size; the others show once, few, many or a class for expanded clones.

CASSLTVFPYEQYF TRBJ2-7 medium-sized 14 TRBV7-9
CASTPDLRGGGEQYF TRBJ2-7 - 15 TRBV19
CASSLEYGTSYEQYF TRBJ2-7 - 15 TRBV11-1
CASAGTNEQFF TRBJ2-1 medium-sized 11 TRBV2
CASSFDGGGAATDTQYF TRBJ2-3 - 17 TRBV12-3/TRBV12-4
CAAQRGQGLRGNTIYF TRBJ1-3 - 16 TRBV6-1
CASSEGSANQPQHF TRBJ1-5 - 14 TRBV2
CSVFGGMSYEQYF TRBJ2-7 - 13 TRBV29-1
CASSPPGTLEAFF TRBJ1-1 - 13 TRBV7-9
CASPGTSGRAWEDTQYF TRBJ2-3 - 17 TRBV6-1
CASSISSGSAGELFF TRBJ2-2 - 15 TRBV12-3/TRBV12-4
CASSSDGDNSPLHF TRBJ1-6 - 14 TRBV6-1
CASSVTGTATETQYF TRBJ2-5 - 15 TRBV6-1
CSARRSADMDTQYF TRBJ2-3 medium-sized 14 TRBV20-1
CASSLMVSGSDNEQFF TRBJ2-1 - 16 TRBV7-2
CASSPRTGLIEQYF TRBJ2-7 - 14 TRBV18
CSEIAGGGYNEQFF TRBJ2-1 - 14 TRBV29-1
CASSEEGSSTEAFF TRBJ1-1 - 14 TRBV2
CSALGAEGEQFF TRBJ2-1 - 12 TRBV29-1
CASSFTRTGKTDTQYF TRBJ2-3 - 16 TRBV11-1
CAIRAKRVPNTEAFF TRBJ1-1 - 15 TRBV10-3
CSYERESYNEQFF TRBJ2-1 - 13 TRBV29-1